This T cell receptor beta chain was sequenced for a study of blood T cell repertoires in COVID-19. The overall study: Samples representing acute and convalescent COVID-19 were sourced from the United States, Italy and Spain.

Original handling: The assay estimated nucleated cells by amplifying reference gene primers. The assay was immunoSEQ multiplex PCR, and TCRdb's table has in-frame clones only and misses some. D and trimming come from the DNA, and the V and J calls and clone size come from that table. Of over 70,000 clones listed, about 83% are singletons. Trimming pared 3 bases from V and 4 bases from J, leaving 13 bases between. Germline CDR1 reads LNHDA; CDR2 reads SQIVND (reference sequence). The CDR3 has 15 amino acids. While infection was still active, Seattle patients were enrolled and then followed longitudinally.

The sample consisted of peripheral blood. The chain combines TRBV19 with TRBJ2-1, with D tentatively TRBD2 (5 bases). The TCR was taken from a man aged 25 to 40 with COVID-19, enrolled during active disease. The CDR3 protein is CASSIPASGYNEQFF. DNA for the CDR3: TGTGCCAGTAGTATTCCGGCCAGCGGATACAATGAGCAGTTCTTC. The entire variable domain, with the rest obtained from reference TRBV19 and TRBJ2-1, is as follows: DGGITQSPKYLFRKEGQNVTLSCEQNLNHDAMYWYRQDPGQGLRLIYYSQIVNDFQKGDIAEGYSVSREKKESFPLTVTSAQKNPTAFYLCASSIPASGYNEQFFGPGTRLTVL.